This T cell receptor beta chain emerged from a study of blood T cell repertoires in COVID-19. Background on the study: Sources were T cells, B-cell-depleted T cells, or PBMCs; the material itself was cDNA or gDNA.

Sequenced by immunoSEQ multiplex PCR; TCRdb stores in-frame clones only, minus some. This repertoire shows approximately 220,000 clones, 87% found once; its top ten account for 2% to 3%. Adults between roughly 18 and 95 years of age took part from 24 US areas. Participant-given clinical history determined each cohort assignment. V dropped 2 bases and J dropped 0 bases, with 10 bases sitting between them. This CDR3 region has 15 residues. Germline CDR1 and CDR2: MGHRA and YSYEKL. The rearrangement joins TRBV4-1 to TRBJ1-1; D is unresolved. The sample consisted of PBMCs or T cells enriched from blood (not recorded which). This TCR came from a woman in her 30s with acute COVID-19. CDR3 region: CASSQFEVMNTEAFF. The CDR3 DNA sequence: TGCGCCAGCAGCCAATTCGAGGTTATGAACACTGAAGCTTTCTTT.